Sequencing of this TCR beta chain was carried out in a study of OX40 agonist ivuxolimab in advanced cancers. Study-level information: The diagnoses of dose-escalation patients were hepatocellular carcinoma, melanoma, renal cell or head and neck cancer. Study-wide results and caveats: In the 0.1 to 3.0 mg/kg range, CD4+ and CD8+ blood T cells had expanded clonally by week 6.

The method was immunoSEQ multiplex PCR; TCRdb's version includes in-frame clones alone and lacks a portion of them. Seen here are 90,000 to 120,000 clones, approximately 90% observed once, and the top ten hold around 1.2%. The germline V gene encodes CDR1 SGHRS and CDR2 YFSETQ. CDR3 size: 15 residues. With respect to this clone: Its antigen is undetermined.

The sequencing used CD4+ or CD8+ T cells sorted from blood, collected in a trial of the OX40 agonist ivuxolimab. This chain connects TRBV5-1 to TRBJ2-5, with D hard to call. The DNA end is a closer match to TRBJ2-7, so the J assignment may be wrong. This clonotype originated in an adult with an advanced solid tumor such as melanoma, head and neck, liver or kidney cancer. The CDR3 DNA sequence: TGCGCCAGCAGCTTGGGAAGCGCTGGACCCTACGAGCAGTACTTC. Translating it yields CASSLGSAGPYEQYF.